This T cell receptor beta chain was sequenced for a study of blood T cell repertoires in COVID-19. Study-wide background: COVID-19 samples, acute and convalescent, were from the United States, Italy and Spain. PBMCs, B-cell-depleted T cells, or T cells were the source of the cDNA or gDNA that made up the material.

CDR3 length equals 16 residues. Germline assignment: CDR1 SQVTM and CDR2 ANQGSEA. On this clone: The germline gene is not matched at one end of the junction; a read error may be the cause.

As handled by the study authors: Nucleated cell counts were estimated from reference gene primer amplification. Measured with immunoSEQ multiplex PCR; TCRdb has only the in-frame clones, and not every one. V and J calls and clone size follow that table, whereas D and trimming were derived from the DNA. Among some 37,000 clones, 80% to 90% were seen once, and the ten largest hold roughly 10%. The chain joins TRBV29-1 to TRBJ1-1; weak D call: TRBD1 (5 bases). Material: peripheral blood. The TCR sequence derives from a woman aged 70-85 years with acute or convalescent COVID-19. The CDR3 DNA reads TGCAGCGTGGAAGAGACAGAAGCCACATTGAACACTGAAGCTTTCTTT. Protein product: CSVEETEATLNTEAFF.